This entry concerns a single T cell receptor (beta chain). The data were taken from a study of blood T cell repertoires in COVID-19. As for the study in general: COVID-19 samples, acute and convalescent, were from the United States, Italy and Spain.

The table came from immunoSEQ multiplex PCR; TCRdb's copy has only in-frame clones and leaves some out. Among roughly 85,000 clones listed, around 86% were seen once. This sequence was found in a man aged 50-60 years with active or convalescent COVID-19. Sequencing was carried out using peripheral blood.

The CDR3 sequence: CASSFPGQPQHF. The CDR3 DNA follows: TGTGCCAGTAGTTTTCCGGGACAGCCCCAGCATTTT. The V gene is TRBV19, the J gene TRBJ1-5; no definite D call. The germline V gene has CDR1 LNHDA and CDR2 SQIVND (reference sequence). The CDR3 spans 12 residues. V lost 5 bases and J 7 bases, leaving 9 bases between the germline ends.